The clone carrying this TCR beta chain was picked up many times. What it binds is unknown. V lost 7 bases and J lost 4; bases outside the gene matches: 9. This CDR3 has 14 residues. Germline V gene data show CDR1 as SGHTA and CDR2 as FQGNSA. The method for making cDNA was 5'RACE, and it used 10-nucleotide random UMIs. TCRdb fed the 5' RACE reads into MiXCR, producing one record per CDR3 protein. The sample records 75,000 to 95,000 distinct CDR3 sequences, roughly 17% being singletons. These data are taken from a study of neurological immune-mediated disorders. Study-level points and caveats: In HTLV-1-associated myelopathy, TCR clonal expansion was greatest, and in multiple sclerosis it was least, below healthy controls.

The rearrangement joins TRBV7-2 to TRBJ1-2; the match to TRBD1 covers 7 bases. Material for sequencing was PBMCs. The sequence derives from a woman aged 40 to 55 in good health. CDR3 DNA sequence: TGTGCCAGCACCCTAACCGGGACAGCCTATGGCTACACCTTC. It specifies CASTLTGTAYGYTF.